This T cell receptor (beta chain) was identified in a study of response to subunit inactivated influenza vaccine. TCRdb recomputed calls from the RT-PCR reads with MiXCR, one row per CDR3 protein. This sample has roughly 700,000 distinct CDR3 sequences, with about 14% found just once. Germline CDR1 reads SGHTA; CDR2 reads FQGNSA. The CDR3 loop spans 13 amino acids. Trimming removed 5 bases at V and 7 bases at J, with 12 bases between. As regards this clonotype: Its antigen is unidentified.

General study results and limits: Seasonal influenza vaccination, on each occasion, was suggested by the authors to recruit few new T cells.

This specimen consisted of PBMCs from blood, obtained 14 days before vaccination. V usage is TRBV7-2 and J usage is TRBJ1-5, with D possibly TRBD1 on 6 matching bases. The sequence came from a man aged 45-60 years who received an inactivated influenza vaccine. The CDR3 coding sequence is TGTGCCAGCAGCCCATACAGGGACCAGCCCCAGCATTTT. Protein product: CASSPYRDQPQHF.